These 21 T cell receptor beta chains originate from one sample sequenced in a study of shared clonotypes between healthy human individuals. The assay was immunoSEQ multiplex PCR, and TCRdb's table has in-frame clones only and misses some. The table has approximately 530,000 clones, about 96% seen once. The material sequenced was naive CD4+ T cells sorted from blood. Subset meaning: CD45RA+ positively selected. The source is a woman aged 25 to 39 in good health.

The V call is TRBV6-5, the J call TRBJ1-5, with D maybe TRBD1 (5 bases). This CDR3 has 14 amino acids. Deletions cut 2 bases from V and 6 bases from J, with 11 bases between. Germline loops: CDR1 MNHEY, CDR2 SVGAGI. The CDR3: CASSYQQGGQPQHF. CDR3 DNA sequence: TGTGCCAGCAGTTACCAGCAGGGAGGTCAGCCCCAGCATTTT.

The chain couples TRBV5-4 to TRBJ1-4, with 9 positions matching TRBD1. The CDR3 runs to 12 residues. V was pared by 5 bases and J by 10 bases, with 3 bases of the junction left unmatched. CDR1 is SGHNT and CDR2 is YYREEE in the germline V gene (reference sequence). DNA of the CDR3: TGTGCCAGCAGGGAGACAGGGGGAAAACTGTTTTTT. Residues: CASRETGGKLFF.

V usage is TRBV6-1 and J usage is TRBJ1-5, with D perhaps TRBD1 (5 bases). V gave up 4 bases and J gave up 4 bases, with 17 bases separating them. Germline assignment: CDR1 MNHNS and CDR2 SASEGT. The CDR3 is 16 amino acids. The CDR3 region has the DNA TGTGCCAGCAGTGGCCGCAGGGTGGAGGGAAATCAGCCCCAGCATTTT. Translation gives CASSGRRVEGNQPQHF.

The rearrangement uses TRBV7-2 and TRBJ2-7; 9 nucleotides line up with TRBD2. The CDR3 has 15 residues. Germline-derived CDR1 and CDR2 are SGHTA and FQGNSA. J gave up 1 base and V 7 bases, and 8 bases lay outside the gene matches. The CDR3 spells CASILSGSGSYEQYF. The CDR3 nucleotides are TGTGCCAGCATCCTTAGCGGGAGCGGGTCCTACGAGCAGTACTTC. The complete variable domain, with remaining parts taken from reference TRBV7-2 and TRBJ2-7, reads GAGVSQSPSNKVTEKGKDVELRCDPISGHTALYWYRQSLGQGLEFLIYFQGNSAPDKSGLPSDRFSAERTGGSVSTLTIQRTQQEDSAVYLCASILSGSGSYEQYFGPGTRLTVT.

DNA for the CDR3: TGTGCCAGCGGGGGGCCAGAGGAGGCTTTCTTT. Protein sequence: CASGGPEEAFF. J is TRBJ1-1 and V is TRBV6-5, with a weak D call TRBD1 (6 bases). Looked up from germline, CDR1 is MNHEY and CDR2 is SVGAGI. V lost 8 bases to trimming and J lost 11 bases, with 15 bases between them. CDR3 size: 11 residues.

The chain carries TRBV11-2 and TRBJ1-1, with D possibly matching TRBD1 (5 bases). CDR3 length: 15 residues. Germline CDR1 and CDR2: SGHAT and FQNNGV. V shed 9 bases and J shed 0 bases, with 17 bases lying between them. The CDR3 region is CASQQRGRMNTEAFF. The CDR3 DNA reads TGTGCCAGTCAGCAGAGGGGCCGCATGAACACTGAAGCTTTCTTT.

The CDR3 region has the DNA TGTGCCAGCTCACCACCTGGGACAGGGGGTAACCACGAGCAGTACTTC. Its translation is CASSPPGTGGNHEQYF. This chain links TRBV18 with TRBJ2-7; 11 bases agree with TRBD1. With 0 bases clipped from V and 5 bases from J, the junction kept 6 bases outside the gene matches. This CDR3 spans 16 amino acids. Germline V gives CDR1 KGHSH, CDR2 LQKENI.

This chain links TRBV18 with TRBJ2-5, with 7 positions matching TRBD2. Judging by the DNA end, TRBJ2-7 fits better; the J call may be wrong. Germline V gene sequence: CDR1 KGHSH, CDR2 LQKENI. The CDR3 sequence is 14 residues long. For the CDR3, the DNA is TGTGCCAGCTCCCCGTTAAGCGGGAAGGACGAGCAGTACTTC. Translated: CASSPLSGKDEQYF.

V gene TRBV28 combines with J gene TRBJ2-3; D is unresolved. The V end was cut by 6 bases, the J end by 1 base, with 5 bases between. The CDR3 loop spans 12 amino acids. Germline CDR1 reads MDHEN; CDR2 reads SYDVKM. CDR3: CASSRRTDTQYF. The CDR3 DNA sequence: TGTGCCAGCAGCCGCCGCACAGATACGCAGTATTTT.

The rearrangement joins TRBV5-1 to TRBJ1-1; no clear D. The CDR3 loop spans 12 amino acids. V gave up 0 bases and J gave up 10 bases, with 10 bases separating them. CDR1 SGHRS and CDR2 YFSETQ come from the germline V gene. Written as DNA, the CDR3 is TGCGCCAGCAGCTTGGCAGGTATTGGAGCTTTCTTT. The encoded protein is CASSLAGIGAFF.

The genes are TRBV28 and TRBJ2-7; no clear D. CDR3 length: 13 amino acids. Per the germline V gene, CDR1 is MDHEN and CDR2 is SYDVKM. V was cut by 10 bases and J by 7 bases, with 20 bases left in between. CDR3 protein: CATRDQIFGEQYF. The CDR3 DNA follows: TGTGCCACCAGAGACCAGATCTTCGGTGAGCAGTACTTC.

This clone has only one observation. V is TRBV11-2 and J is TRBJ1-1; no reliable D call. V was cut by 1 base and J by 6 bases, with 9 bases left in between. The CDR3 extends over 13 amino acids. Per the germline V gene, CDR1 is SGHAT and CDR2 is FQNNGV. The CDR3 region has the DNA TGTGCCAGCAGCTTAGTAGCATGGGCTGAAGCTTTCTTT. Translation: CASSLVAWAEAFF.

As regards this clone: A read error may account for a junction end that differs from germline. The V and J genes are TRBV10-2 and TRBJ1-1; no clear D. The CDR3 loop spans 13 amino acids. Germline CDR1 is WSHSY and CDR2 is SAAADI. The CDR3 DNA follows: TGCGCCAACAGTCGAGGGAGGAACACTGAAGCTTTCTTT. This encodes CANSRGRNTEAFF.

This sequence joins TRBV7-9 and TRBJ2-6; D call uncertain. The CDR3 length is 17 residues. V dropped 4 bases and J dropped 0 bases, with 13 bases sitting between them. Germline V gives CDR1 SEHNR, CDR2 FQNEAQ (reference sequence). CDR3 DNA: TGTGCCAGCAGCTCTAATAAACTGACCTCTGGGGCCAACGTCCTGACTTTC. Translating it yields CASSSNKLTSGANVLTF.

The chain carries TRBV5-6 and TRBJ2-3, with D uncertain. CDR1 is SGHDT and CDR2 is YYEEEE in the germline V gene. The V end was cut by 4 bases, the J end by 4 bases, with 13 bases between. The CDR3 runs to 14 residues. The CDR3 region has the DNA TGTGCCAGCAGCCCATCAGGAGACGCAGATACGCAGTATTTT. Translated: CASSPSGDADTQYF.

CDR3 nucleotides: TGTGCCAGCAGCCGACACCACAGTTACGAGCAGTACTTC. Translating it yields CASSRHHSYEQYF. This chain uses TRBV28 with TRBJ2-7; no clear D gene. The CDR3 extends over 13 amino acids. Germline V gene data show CDR1 as MDHEN and CDR2 as SYDVKM. V dropped 6 bases and J dropped 4 bases, with 13 bases sitting between them.

The chain uses TRBV9 and TRBJ2-3, with D hard to call. Per germline, CDR1 SGDLS and CDR2 YYNGEE. V lost 0 bases, J lost 4 bases, and 12 bases lay in between. The CDR3 runs 15 residues. CDR3: CASSVGNVAADTQYF. In DNA, the CDR3 is TGTGCCAGCAGCGTAGGTAACGTAGCAGCAGATACGCAGTATTTT.

The chain recombines TRBV9 with TRBJ2-7, with no clear D. V shed 4 bases and J shed 2 bases, with 13 bases lying between them. The CDR3 totals 14 residues. Germline-derived CDR1 and CDR2 are SGDLS and YYNGEE. CDR3 DNA sequence: TGTGCCAGCAGCCCCTGGGTCGGTCCCTACGAGCAGTACTTC. It translates to CASSPWVGPYEQYF.

This chain links TRBV7-9 with TRBJ2-5, with 14 positions matching TRBD2. CDR3 length: 16 amino acids. Trimming removed 5 bases from V and 6 bases from J; junction bases left unmatched: 8. Germline V gene sequence: CDR1 SEHNR, CDR2 FQNEAQ (reference sequence). The CDR3 coding sequence is TGTGCCAGCAGCGGGGGAGGGACTAGCGGGGGAAAGACCCAGTACTTC. Encoded protein: CASSGGGTSGGKTQYF. Using reference TRBV7-9 and TRBJ2-5 for the parts outside the CDR3, the full variable domain is DTGVSQNPRHKITKRGQNVTFRCDPISEHNRLYWYRQTLGQGPEFLTYFQNEAQLEKSRLLSDRFSAERPKGSFSTLEIQRTEQGDSAMYLCASSGGGTSGGKTQYFGPGTRLLVL.

This sequence joins TRBV5-1 and TRBJ1-1; TRBD1 matches 7 bases. The junction had 8 bases not matched to a gene; V was cut back by 0 bases and J by 3 bases. Per the germline V gene, CDR1 is SGHRS and CDR2 is YFSETQ. CDR3 length equals 16 residues. The CDR3 DNA reads TGCGCCAGCAGCTTGGCACAGGGGCCCTATGACACTGAAGCTTTCTTT. This sequence encodes CASSLAQGPYDTEAFF.

The chain combines TRBV5-5 with TRBJ1-4, with D uncertain. Trimming removed 4 bases from V and 2 bases from J, with 9 bases in between. This CDR3 is 14 amino acids long. Looked up from germline, CDR1 is SGHKS and CDR2 is YYEKEE (reference sequence). CDR3 bases: TGTGCCAGCAGCCCCCAAGGGACTAATGAAAAACTGTTTTTT. This encodes CASSPQGTNEKLFF.